Below are 19 T cell receptor beta chains sequenced from a single sample in a study of regulatory T cells in long-lasting Graves disease. Time point denoted: newly diagnosed GD, antithyroid drugs for less than 3 months. The authors made the TCR library using RNA they extracted from PBMCs. Library construction for TCR beta used iRepertoire HTBI primers and Arm-PCR of CDR3 regions. In TCRdb, the multiplex PCR reads were re-called with MiXCR into one record per CDR3 protein. The sample lists some 400,000 distinct CDR3 sequences; 14% to 15% were seen once. The same data also went into a second study, on T cells in Graves' hyperthyroidism and ophthalmopathy.

The sample here was peripheral blood mononuclear cells (PBMCs), taken at new diagnosis, from a patient treated with antithyroid drugs. The origin of the receptors is a woman in her thirties with Graves disease.

This clonotype was detected only a few times. The J gene is TRBJ2-1, the V gene TRBV12-3 or TRBV12-4; the D is unclear. The CDR3 is 13 amino acids. With 6 bases removed from V and 6 bases from J, the gap between germline ends came to 12 bases. As DNA, the CDR3 is TGTGCCAGCAGAAGTCCGCCCTCCAATGAGCAGTTCTTC. This codes for CASRSPPSNEQFF.

This clonotype showed up many times. The chain couples TRBV30 to TRBJ2-1; 12 nucleotides align to TRBD2. CDR3 length: 13 amino acids. J lost 15 bases, V lost 3 bases, and 9 bases had no gene match. Germline CDR1 and CDR2: GTSNPN and SVGIG (reference sequence). CDR3: CAWSAGTSGQTFF. DNA for the CDR3: TGTGCCTGGAGCGCCGGGACTAGCGGGCAAACGTTCTTC.

This clonotype was found many times. The chain uses TRBV12-3 or TRBV12-4 and TRBJ1-5, with a tentative D call TRBD1 (5 bases). Trimming left V 7 bases short and J 3 bases short, with 16 bases between. The CDR3 is 15 residues long. CDR3 loop: CASTPGRALNQPQHF. The CDR3 DNA is TGTGCCAGCACCCCAGGGAGGGCCCTCAATCAGCCCCAGCATTTT.

This clonotype has at least ten counts. The genes are TRBV6-2 or TRBV6-3 and TRBJ1-4, with TRBD1 matching 9 bases. This CDR3 spans 15 amino acids. The J segment lost 6 bases and the V segment lost 6 bases, leaving 8 bases of the junction unmatched. Looked up from germline, CDR1 is MNHEY and CDR2 is SVGEGT. The CDR3: CASREGGTGYEKLFF. Written as DNA, the CDR3 is TGTGCCAGCAGGGAGGGTGGGACAGGGTATGAAAAACTGTTTTTT.

This clonotype was observed at least ten times. The chain has TRBV7-2 and TRBJ2-7, with TRBD2 matching over 12 bases. This CDR3 comprises 15 residues. The germline V gene encodes CDR1 SGHTA and CDR2 FQGNSA. V gave up 4 bases and J gave up 4 bases; unmatched junction bases: 5. CDR3 coding DNA: TGTGCCAGCAGCTCCGGACTAGCGGGATTGTACGAGCAGTACTTC. Translating gives CASSSGLAGLYEQYF.

This clonotype was detected ten times or more. V usage is TRBV20-1 and J usage is TRBJ2-1; TRBD2 aligns across 13 bases. This CDR3 spans 20 amino acids. Germline CDR1 DFQATT, CDR2 SNEGSKA (reference sequence). Trimming took 0 bases from V and 1 from J; bases not matched to a gene: 12. CDR3 sequence: CSARDTRGTSGIRSYNEQFF. DNA of the CDR3: TGCAGTGCTAGAGATACACGGGGGACTAGCGGGATTAGGTCCTACAATGAGCAGTTCTTC.

V is TRBV6-4 and J is TRBJ2-7; D may match TRBD1 or TRBD2 (5 bases each). Trimming left V 5 bases short and J 0 bases short, with 17 bases between. The germline V gene encodes CDR1 MRHNA and CDR2 SNTAGT. The CDR3 loop spans 16 amino acids. CDR3 sequence: CASSSFADGGSYEQYF. CDR3 nucleotide sequence: TGTGCCAGCAGTTCTTTTGCGGATGGGGGCTCCTACGAGCAGTACTTC.

In its sample, this clonotype was seen a few times. J is TRBJ2-2 and V is TRBV19, with D uncertain. There are 15 residues in the CDR3. CDR1 and CDR2 (germline): LNHDA, SQIVND (reference sequence). Trimming pared 3 bases from V and 0 bases from J, leaving 8 bases between. CDR3 sequence reads: CASSITQTNTGELFF. CDR3 in DNA: TGTGCCAGTAGTATTACCCAAACGAACACCGGGGAGCTGTTTTTT.

This clonotype came up once. The rearrangement uses TRBV28 and TRBJ1-2; 10 bases map to TRBD1. Germline loops: CDR1 MDHEN, CDR2 SYDVKM. Trimming removed 6 bases from V and 7 bases from J; junction bases left unmatched: 17. CDR3 length: 17 amino acids. CDR3 DNA: TGTGCCAGCAGCCTACTACCGGGACAGGGGCCGCAGGGTGGCTACACCTTC. It codes for CASSLLPGQGPQGGYTF.

The V call is TRBV14, the J call TRBJ1-2; D remains ambiguous. The CDR3 length is 17 residues. With 5 bases removed from V and 0 bases from J, the gap between germline ends came to 19 bases. The germline gives CDR1 SGHDN, CDR2 FVKESK. The CDR3 nucleotides are TGTGCCAGCAGCTTCAAGCCTGGCTATTCTGCTAACTATGGCTACACCTTC. This gives the protein CASSFKPGYSANYGYTF.

Comment on this clonotype: A read error may explain this, as a much larger clone is one base away. As the CDR3 is not closed by the conserved phenylalanine or tryptophan, this likely results from a read error. This chain joins TRBV2 and TRBJ2-1; possible D gene TRBD2, 7 bases. Trimming removed 8 bases at V and 5 bases at J, with 19 bases between. Germline lookup yields CDR1 SNHLY and CDR2 FYNNEI. There are 15 residues in the CDR3. The CDR3 nucleotides read TGTGCCAGCCTCAGGGGAGGGCCCTCACACAATGAGCAGTTCCTC. Translation: CASLRGGPSHNEQFL.

This clonotype appeared many times. The rearrangement uses TRBV7-2 and TRBJ2-3; 8 bases are a match to TRBD2. J was trimmed by 7 bases and V by 0 bases; bases with no gene match: 3. The CDR3 has 14 residues. The germline V gene encodes CDR1 SGHTA and CDR2 FQGNSA. The CDR3 nucleotides are TGTGCCAGCAGCTTAGCTAGCGGGGCCCATACGCAGTATTTT. It encodes CASSLASGAHTQYF.

Comments on this clonotype: Possible read error: a much larger clone is one base away. V is TRBV28 and J is TRBJ2-7; 9 bases line up with TRBD1. CDR3 length: 15 residues. Germline-derived CDR1 and CDR2 are MDHEN and SYDVKM. Losses at the gene ends were 8 bases for V and 6 bases for J; bases not matched to a gene: 14. The CDR3 spells CASFTNRDRDCEQYF. The CDR3 DNA sequence: TGTGCCAGCTTCACAAATCGGGACAGGGACTGCGAGCAGTACTTC.

V gene TRBV20-1 combines with J gene TRBJ2-4, with 8 nucleotides matching TRBD2. The CDR3 totals 11 residues. Germline lookup yields CDR1 DFQATT and CDR2 SNEGSKA (reference sequence). Losses at the gene ends were 3 bases for V and 8 bases for J; bases not matched to a gene: 0. CDR3 nucleotides: TGCAGTGCTAGCGGGGGGGACATTCAGTACTTC. Translation: CSASGGDIQYF.

This clonotype has a count of ten or more. In DNA, the CDR3 is TGTGCCAGCAGCCTATCCCCCGGACAGGGGAGGAGTAATACGCAGTATTTT. Translating it yields CASSLSPGQGRSNTQYF. This chain connects TRBV11-2 to TRBJ2-3, with 9 bases aligning to TRBD1. V gave up 5 bases and J gave up 7 bases; unmatched junction bases: 16. Germline CDR1 is SGHAT and CDR2 is FQNNGV. The CDR3 spans 17 residues. Complete variable domain (other parts from reference TRBV11-2 and TRBJ2-3): EAGVAQSPRYKIIEKRQSVAFWCNPISGHATLYWYQQILGQGPKLLIQFQNNGVVDDSQLPKDRFSAERLKGVDSTLKIQPAKLEDSAVYLCASSLSPGQGRSNTQYFGPGTRLTVL.

This clonotype has a count of ten or more. V gene TRBV28 combines with J gene TRBJ2-7, with D perhaps matching TRBD2 (7 bases). Trimming removed 3 bases at V and 1 base at J, with 22 bases between. This CDR3 comprises 18 residues. Germline V gene data show CDR1 as MDHEN and CDR2 as SYDVKM. For the CDR3, the DNA is TGTGCCAGCAGTTTGGGGGGGGCTTTGGGCACCAGATCCTACGAGCAGTACTTC. Amino acid sequence: CASSLGGALGTRSYEQYF.

This chain connects TRBV20-1 to TRBJ2-3, with 11 positions matching TRBD2. Germline V gives CDR1 DFQATT, CDR2 SNEGSKA (reference sequence). This CDR3 is built from 13 residues. With 5 bases clipped from V and 10 bases from J, the junction kept 8 bases outside the gene matches. The CDR3 nucleotides read TGCAGTGCTCAAACTAGCGGGAGTAGGGCGCAGTATTTT. It is translated as CSAQTSGSRAQYF.

The chain employs TRBV10-3 and TRBJ2-1, with D possibly TRBD2 on 5 matching bases. The V end lost 2 bases, the J end lost 6 bases, and 11 bases lay between the germline ends. The CDR3 contains 14 residues. The germline CDR1 and CDR2 sequences are ENHRY and SYGVKD. CDR3 sequence reads: CAISEPGLFNEQFF. The CDR3 DNA reads as TGTGCCATCAGTGAGCCTGGACTCTTCAATGAGCAGTTCTTC.

With regard to this clonotype: A single base separates this from a much larger clone, so it may be a read error. The chain combines TRBV12-3 or TRBV12-4 with TRBJ2-1; TRBD2 matches at 11 bases. With V trimmed by 8 bases and J by 6 bases, 15 bases remained unmatched. This CDR3 has 17 amino acids. The CDR3 protein is CASRPALAGGPINEQFF. The CDR3 DNA reads as TGTGCCAGCCGTCCCGCGTTAGCGGGAGGGCCGATCAATGAGCAGTTCTTC.